This TCR beta chain is drawn from a study of early T cells in non-severe SARS-CoV-2 infection. This clonotype appeared many times. Per germline, CDR1 LNHDA and CDR2 SQIVND (reference sequence). V gave up 4 bases and J gave up 2 bases; unmatched junction bases: 11. This CDR3 region has 17 residues. TCRdb reanalysed the 5' RACE reads using MiXCR and keeps one entry per CDR3 protein. The sample lists approximately 79,000 distinct CDR3 sequences, about 13% occurring once. Sequenced input: whole blood. The J gene is TRBJ2-7, the V gene TRBV19; 10 nucleotides line up with TRBD2. This TCR came from an adult who was a healthcare worker with PCR-confirmed SARS-CoV-2 infection or an uninfected control (not recorded which). The DNA of the CDR3 is TGTGCCAGTAGTAGGACCGGTAGCGGGAGGCTCCCCTACGAGCAGTACTTC. Its protein is CASSRTGSGRLPYEQYF.